This T cell receptor beta chain was recorded in a study of T cell clonotyping in hematopoietic cell transplantation (dated by TCRdb to the early 2020s). With regard to the full study: The study collected approximately 130 blood samples from some 33 consecutive transplant recipients and their related donors. Recruitment of patients ran from late 2015 to early 2017, and follow-up continued until September 2020 or until death.

Interpreted using the paper, the time point label stands for: 180 days after allo-HCT. Recipient blood was collected about 28 days before transplant and at days 30, 100 and 180 after transplant. Nuclei Lysis Solution was used to extract genomic DNA from fresh or cryopreserved unfractionated peripheral blood mononuclear cells. The germline V gene (reference sequence) specifies LNHDA as CDR1 and SQIVND as CDR2. Taken from cysteine to phenylalanine, the CDR3 has 15 residues. Of all the DNA, just the CDR3 is kept, 45 bases in frame from base 1. Ends trimmed: V by 4 bases, J by 5 bases; bases unmatched to a gene: 8. Overall study outcomes, separate from this receptor: The sample size was limited, and CD4 and CD8 repertoire contributions could not be separated because cells were not sorted. Broader TCR repertoire diversity after transplant was predicted by Inverse Simpson Index values from donors and from recipients before transplant. Just a small fraction of recipient repertoires overlapped with donor repertoires, and more than 97% appeared de novo at the given depth. After transplant, TCR diversity in recipients dropped, and pathologically expanded clonotypes climbed progressively between day 30 and day 180.

About this clone itself: Its antigen remains undetermined. Nothing much larger sits one base from this clone, and base qualities are not available.

With the immunoSEQ assay, which is a bias-controlled multiplex PCR relying on V- and J-specific primers, TCR beta CDR3 regions were amplified from genomic DNA. A second PCR step added a proprietary barcode and Illumina adapter sequences to the CDR3 amplicons. An Illumina MiSeq instrument was used to sequence the CDR3 libraries. As for how the authors treated the data: immunoSEQ Analyzer 3.0 was used for export and quality control, with R Bioconductor and Immunarch used for downstream analyses. Only productive rearrangements within the normalized downsampled data set were used in the calculation of repertoire metrics. Pathologically expanded clonotypes were defined as those larger than 5 templates in the normalized cohort. Repertoire diversity was measured with the Inverse Simpson Index. To capture all clonotypes, the CMV-specificity analyses were run on the non-normalized data set. TCRdb limited this immuneACCESS table to in-frame rearrangements with V and J called. A share of clones is missing; checked studies link under half to unresolved V genes, and the rest is unexplained. V and J calls and clone size are given by that table; D and trimming were obtained from the DNA. This sample gives about 2,800 clones in total; about four fifths of them show up just once. Around 30% of the sample comes from the top ten.

This sequence uses TRBV19 and TRBJ2-7, with TRBD2 matching 10 junction bases. The sequence derives from a female patient in her thirties or forties who had an allogeneic stem cell transplant from a related donor, so T cells may come from the graft donor. Some clones in this sample may be carry-over from other donors' samples. Sequencing used PBMCs, obtained 180 days after allogeneic stem cell transplant. Read as DNA, the sequence is TGTGCCAGTAGTAAGAGCGGGGGGGGGTTCCACGAGCAGTACTTC. Translated, it gives CASSKSGGGFHEQYF.